This section outlines one T cell receptor (beta chain) sequence together with its context. No antigen is known for it. The sample holds no much larger clone one base away, and base qualities are not on file. According to the germline V gene (reference sequence), CDR1 reads SEHNR and CDR2 reads FQNEAQ. The trim is 4 bases for V and 7 bases for J, with a gap of 10 bases between the germline ends. Spanning cysteine to phenylalanine, the CDR3 consists of 12 amino acids. The CDR3 DNA has 36 bases and is translated from base 1. These data originate in a study of control samples from healthy donors and cancer patients (dated by TCRdb to the early 2020s). Library construction relied on the immunoSEQ multiplex PCR assay. The source is immuneACCESS, and TCRdb retained only in-frame sequences with V and J called. Part of the clones is not carried over; for the studies checked, unresolved V genes explain less than half of this, and the remainder is unexplained. For this sample there are tens of thousands of clones; 90% to 95% appear just once. The ten largest clones capture roughly 0.8% of the sample.

What was sequenced was PBMCs. The rearranged segments are TRBV7-9 and TRBJ1-1; TRBD1 is possibly the D segment (5 matching bases). The clonotype originates from a young man with colorectal cancer. The CDR3 reads as follows: CASSSRQIEAFF. The sequenced DNA is TGTGCCAGCAGCTCTAGACAGATTGAAGCTTTCTTT.